These 11 T cell receptor beta chains originate from one sample sequenced in a study of human T cells and chemical hapten exposure (dated by TCRdb to the early 2020s). The library was built by means of RACE. The instrument given in TCRdb is NextSeq 500. TCRdb reran the public reads through fastp at Q25 and MiXCR, keeping productive beta chains. Each CDR3 protein appears once, grouped with its most common genes and DNA. The sample table holds 300,000 to 450,000 distinct CDR3 sequences, of which about 5.1% were seen once. 2% to 3% of the sample comes from the top ten. The time point label, read with the paper, signifies: pre-sensitization, week 0. What the treatment or condition label conveys for this sample: therapeutic diphenylcyclopropenone sensitization with weekly scalp DPC. Sequenced material: whole blood, taken in connection with sensitization to the hapten diphenylcyclopropenone (DPC). Every receptor here comes from a woman aged 50 to 65 with alopecia areata. Some clones in this sample may be carry-over from other donors' samples.

The chain has TRBV29-1 and TRBJ1-3; D not certain. Trimming removed 4 bases at V and 0 bases at J, with 10 bases between. Germline CDR1 is SQVTM and CDR2 is ANQGSEA. The length of the CDR3 is 14 residues. The CDR3 nucleotides read TGCAGCGTTGTTCCCCGGAGCTCTGGAAACACCATATATTTT. Amino acid sequence: CSVVPRSSGNTIYF. Full variable domain (rest looked up from reference TRBV29-1 and TRBJ1-3): SAVISQKPSRDICQRGTSLTIQCQVDSQVTMMFWYRQQPGQSLTLIATANQGSEATYESGFVIDKFPISRPNLTFSTLTVSNMSPEDSSIYLCSVVPRSSGNTIYFGEGSWLTVV.

This clonotype was counted a few times. The chain joins TRBV6-2 or TRBV6-3 to TRBJ1-1; no definite D call. Trimming shortened V by 6 bases and J by 9 bases, and 14 bases separated the two germline ends. Germline V CDR1 and CDR2: MNHEY, SVGEGT. CDR3 size: 12 residues. The DNA of the CDR3 is TGTGCCAGCAGCTCTCCGGGCGGAAAAGCTTTCTTT. This gives the protein CASSSPGGKAFF.

This clonotype was found many times. This chain connects TRBV6-5 to TRBJ1-1, with 8 bases aligning to TRBD1. Germline lookup yields CDR1 MNHEY and CDR2 SVGAGI. Germline trimming cut 6 bases from V and 10 bases from J; bases unmatched to any gene: 7. The CDR3 length is 12 residues. The CDR3 protein is CASRTGESGAFF. CDR3 DNA sequence: TGTGCCAGCAGGACAGGGGAATCGGGAGCTTTCTTT.

This clonotype was seen repeatedly, ten times or more. The chain is built from TRBV5-1 and TRBJ2-6; the D is unclear. The CDR3 consists of 15 residues. CDR1 is SGHRS, CDR2 YFSETQ, per germline. V was pared by 4 bases and J by 0 bases, with 8 bases between. In DNA, the CDR3 is TGCGCCAGCAGCAAGGACCGCTCTGGGGCCAACGTCCTGACTTTC. This gives the protein CASSKDRSGANVLTF.

This clonotype has ten or more counts. This chain connects TRBV4-1 to TRBJ1-2, with 8 positions matching TRBD1. Trimming at V came to 0 bases and at J to 7 bases, leaving 7 bases not matched to a gene. CDR3 size: 15 residues. Germline lookup yields CDR1 MGHRA and CDR2 YSYEKL. As DNA, the CDR3 is TGCGCCAGCAGCCAAGATGGGCAGGGGGCTGGTGGCTACACCTTC. Translated, it gives CASSQDGQGAGGYTF.

This clonotype has a handful of counts. The chain recombines TRBV6-6 with TRBJ2-5; 7 bases match TRBD1. J gave up 3 bases and V 1 base, and 2 bases lay outside the gene matches. This CDR3 region has 14 residues. Germline V gives CDR1 MNHNY, CDR2 SVGAGI (reference sequence). The CDR3 DNA reads as TGTGCCAGCAGTTACTTCGGGACAGAAGAGACCCAGTACTTC. It is translated as CASSYFGTEETQYF.

This clonotype was recorded a few times. The chain employs TRBV7-2 and TRBJ1-1; D gene ambiguous. Trimming pared 7 bases from V and 2 bases from J, leaving 14 bases between. Germline values: CDR1 SGHTA, CDR2 FQGNSA. There are 14 residues in the CDR3. The CDR3 nucleotides read TGTGCCAGCACATTAGTGGGAGATAACACTGAAGCTTTCTTT. Its translation: CASTLVGDNTEAFF.

This clonotype has ten or more counts. This chain connects TRBV7-9 to TRBJ2-5; D possibly corresponds to TRBD2 (6 bases). This CDR3 contains 11 residues. CDR1 SEHNR and CDR2 FQNEAQ come from the germline V gene (reference sequence). V lost 8 bases to trimming and J lost 5 bases, with 9 bases between them. CDR3 in DNA: TGTGCCAGCGGAGGGGTGGAGACCCAGTACTTC. It yields the protein CASGGVETQYF. Full variable domain (missing parts from reference TRBV7-9 and TRBJ2-5): DTGVSQNPRHKITKRGQNVTFRCDPISEHNRLYWYRQTLGQGPEFLTYFQNEAQLEKSRLLSDRFSAERPKGSFSTLEIQRTEQGDSAMYLCASGGVETQYFGPGTRLLVL.

This chain uses TRBV28 with TRBJ2-7; TRBD2 matches at 9 bases. Germline trimming cut 2 bases from V and 2 bases from J; bases unmatched to any gene: 4. The germline V gene encodes CDR1 MDHEN and CDR2 SYDVKM. CDR3 length: 15 residues. In DNA form, the CDR3 reads TGTGCCAGCAGTTTACTGACTAGCGGAACCTACGAGCAGTACTTC. This gives the protein CASSLLTSGTYEQYF.

At least ten counts were recorded for this clonotype. The CDR3 protein is CASSFFPSTDTQYF. CDR3 bases: TGTGCCAGCAGTTTTTTTCCTAGCACAGATACGCAGTATTTT. The V and J genes are TRBV27 and TRBJ2-3; no firm D call. The V gene lost 3 bases and the J gene lost 0 bases, with 7 bases spanning the gap. Germline CDR1 and CDR2: MNHEY and SMNVEV (reference sequence). The length of the CDR3 is 14 residues.

This clonotype has a handful of counts. J is TRBJ2-3 and V is TRBV2; the D is unclear. The CDR3 has 14 residues. V lost 5 bases and J lost 6, with 15 bases in between. Per germline, CDR1 SNHLY and CDR2 FYNNEI. The CDR3 here is CASSTATLRDTQYF. Here the CDR3 DNA reads TGTGCCAGCAGTACGGCCACCCTCCGGGATACGCAGTATTTT.